The T cell receptor (beta chain) under discussion was sequenced for a study of blood T cell repertoires in COVID-19. Looking at the study overall: Collection of acute and convalescent COVID-19 samples took place in the United States, Italy and Spain. T cells, B-cell-depleted T cells, or PBMCs supplied cDNA or gDNA.

Authors' analysis steps: The assay estimated nucleated cells by amplifying reference gene primers. Generated by immunoSEQ multiplex PCR, the TCRdb table keeps only in-frame clones and is missing some. V, J and clone size derive from that table, while D and trimming were established from the DNA sequence. The sample holds around 250,000 clones, under 90% seen once. V shed 2 bases and J 0 bases; nucleotides not matched to a gene: 9. The CDR3 extends over 19 amino acids. The germline CDR1 and CDR2 sequences are SNHLY and FYNNEI. The chain is built from TRBV2 and TRBJ2-1, with TRBD2 identical over 11 bases. Sequencing was carried out using peripheral blood. The receptor was derived from a woman in her 40s who had recovered from COVID-19. The CDR3 here is CASSESGLAVASSYNEQFF. CDR3 nucleotides: TGTGCCAGCAGTGAATCGGGACTAGCGGTCGCGAGCTCCTACAATGAGCAGTTCTTC.